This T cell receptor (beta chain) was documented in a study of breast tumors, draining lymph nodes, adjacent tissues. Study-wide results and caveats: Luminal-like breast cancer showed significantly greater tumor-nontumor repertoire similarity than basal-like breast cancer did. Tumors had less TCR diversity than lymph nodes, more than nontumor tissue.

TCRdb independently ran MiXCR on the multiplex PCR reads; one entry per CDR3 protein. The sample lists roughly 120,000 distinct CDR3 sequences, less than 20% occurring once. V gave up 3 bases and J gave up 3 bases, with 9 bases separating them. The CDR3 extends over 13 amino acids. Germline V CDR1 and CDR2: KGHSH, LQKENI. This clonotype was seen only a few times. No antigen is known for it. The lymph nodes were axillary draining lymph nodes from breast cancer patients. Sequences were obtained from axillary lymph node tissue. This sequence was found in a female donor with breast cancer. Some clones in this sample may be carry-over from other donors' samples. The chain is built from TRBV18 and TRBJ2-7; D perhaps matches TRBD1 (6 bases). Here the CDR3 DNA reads TGTGCCAGCTCACCGGGACACGGCTACGAGCAGTACTTC. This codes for CASSPGHGYEQYF.